This TCR beta chain emerged from a study of blood T cell repertoires in COVID-19. Turning to the study itself: Sources were T cells, B-cell-depleted T cells, or PBMCs; the material itself was cDNA or gDNA.

Germline V gene lookup returns CDR1 MGHDK and CDR2 SYGVNS. Deletions cut 1 base from V and 1 base from J, with 7 bases between. The CDR3 contains 14 residues. Clones were sequenced by immunoSEQ multiplex PCR, and TCRdb holds only the in-frame ones, with some missing. This sample has about 260,000 clones, with 85% to 90% found just once. The V and J genes are TRBV25-1 and TRBJ1-1; D call uncertain. The sequenced sample consisted of peripheral blood. This TCR derives from a woman in her thirties or forties with acute or convalescent COVID-19. CDR3 residues: CASSEWARNTEAFF. CDR3 DNA: TGTGCCAGCAGTGAATGGGCAAGGAACACTGAAGCTTTCTTT.